This TCR beta chain was obtained from a study of Ad26.COV2.S vaccination and SARS-CoV-2 variants. Clones were sequenced by immunoSEQ multiplex PCR, and TCRdb holds only the in-frame ones, with some missing. This repertoire shows some 340,000 clones, around 83% found once; its top ten account for 1.5% to 2.5%. Documented treatment: around 19 received Ad26.COV2.S at low or high dose, single or two shots; roughly five received placebo; per-sample allocation not given. Sampling occurred on day 63 after the first vaccine or placebo injection. V gave up 1 base and J gave up 1 base, with 10 bases separating them. The V gene's germline CDR1 is MNHEY and CDR2 SMNVEV (reference sequence). This CDR3 comprises 15 residues.

The chain has TRBV27 and TRBJ1-1; D is unclear. The clonotype comes from a person between 18 and 65 years old who received the Ad26.COV2.S COVID-19 vaccine or a placebo. Source: peripheral blood, taken in a trial of Ad26.COV2.S vaccine versus placebo. The CDR3 region has the DNA TGTGCCAGCAGTTTATGGACGGACCCGAACACTGAAGCTTTCTTT. It specifies CASSLWTDPNTEAFF.